A single sample is the source of the 17 T cell receptor beta chains below, sequenced in a study of CD8 T cells in Susac syndrome. An input of about 0.5 to 1 ug of RNA was subjected to reverse transcription using random hexamers. TCRdb re-called the immunoSEQ multiplex PCR reads through MiXCR, storing one row per CDR3 protein. The sample includes around 190,000 distinct CDR3 sequences, approximately 93% of them seen just once. The sample taken for sequencing was CD4+ T cells from PBMCs. These receptors came from a human donor in good health.

The chain links TRBV5-1 to TRBJ1-4, with a possible D match to TRBD1 (6 bases). The CDR3 is 13 amino acids. The V end was cut by 7 bases, the J end by 4 bases, with 11 bases between. CDR1 is SGHRS, CDR2 YFSETQ, per germline. CDR3 in DNA: TGCGCCAGCGCGGGACACCTTAATGAAAAACTGTTTTTT. Protein sequence: CASAGHLNEKLFF.

Concerning this clonotype itself: A junction boundary mismatches the germline segment, possibly from a read error. V is TRBV12-3 or TRBV12-4 and J is TRBJ2-2, with D perhaps TRBD2 (6 bases). The CDR3 has 13 amino acids. CDR3 sequence reads: CASSLAVAGELFF. CDR3 coding DNA: TGTGCCAGCAGCTTAGCGGTGGCCGGGGAGCTGTTTTTT.

In this sample, this clonotype turned up a few times. The V call is TRBV6-5, the J call TRBJ1-6; TRBD1 might be the D (6 bases). The germline CDR1 and CDR2 sequences are MNHEY and SVGAGI. V was shortened by 2 bases and J by 7 bases, with 12 bases between the two germline ends. The CDR3 is made up of 15 amino acids. CDR3 nucleotide sequence: TGTGCCAGCAGTTACCGGGACACAGGCAATTCACCCCTCCACTTT. This sequence encodes CASSYRDTGNSPLHF.

This chain uses TRBV4-1 with TRBJ2-3, with no clear D. CDR1 is MGHRA and CDR2 is YSYEKL in the germline V gene. Trimming took off 1 base at V and 0 bases at J, with 14 bases between the two ends. This CDR3 is 17 amino acids long. The CDR3 loop reads CASSQGLRAHSTDTQYF. In nucleotides, the CDR3 is TGCGCCAGCAGCCAAGGTCTACGGGCCCATAGCACAGATACGCAGTATTTT.

The chain couples TRBV27 to TRBJ2-7, with no clear D. Per germline, CDR1 MNHEY and CDR2 SMNVEV (reference sequence). This CDR3 is built from 11 residues. V dropped 6 bases and J dropped 2 bases, with 5 bases sitting between them. CDR3 nucleotides: TGTGCCAGCAGAAGCGCCTACGAGCAGTACTTC. As protein: CASRSAYEQYF.

The V gene is TRBV5-1, the J gene TRBJ1-1, with 8 bases lining up with TRBD1. V lost 5 bases, J lost 2 bases, and 5 bases stayed unmatched. The CDR3 covers 14 residues. In germline, CDR1 is SGHRS, CDR2 YFSETQ. CDR3 nucleotides: TGCGCCAGCAGACACGGACAGGGTAACACTGAAGCTTTCTTT. Translation gives CASRHGQGNTEAFF. The variable domain in full, completed from reference TRBV5-1 and TRBJ1-1, reads KAGVTQTPRYLIKTRGQQVTLSCSPISGHRSVSWYQQTPGQGLQFLFEYFSETQRNKGNFPGRFSGRQFSNSRSEMNVSTLELGDSALYLCASRHGQGNTEAFFGQGTRLTVV.

The chain employs TRBV3-1 and TRBJ2-5; TRBD2 matches 9 bases. The CDR3 length is 15 residues. The germline V gene has CDR1 LGHDT and CDR2 YNNKEL (reference sequence). The ends lost 4 bases at V and 5 bases at J; junction bases unmatched: 8. DNA of the CDR3: TGTGCCAGCAGCCCCCCCGGCGGGGGGGCGGAGACCCAGTACTTC. Translating it yields CASSPPGGGAETQYF.

The chain combines TRBV7-6 with TRBJ2-5; the D is unclear. V was shortened by 1 base and J by 1 base, with 1 base between the two germline ends. CDR1 and CDR2 (germline): SGHVS, FNYEAQ. The CDR3 is 12 residues long. CDR3 bases: TGTGCCAGCAGCTTAGTCCAAGAGACCCAGTACTTC. This translates into CASSLVQETQYF.

V usage is TRBV7-9 and J usage is TRBJ1-5; maybe TRBD1 (5 bases). The ends were cut back, 3 bases at V and 0 bases at J, with 12 bases in the middle. This CDR3 is 16 amino acids long. In germline, CDR1 is SEHNR, CDR2 FQNEAQ (reference sequence). Here the CDR3 reads CASSFGDFYSNQPQHF. The CDR3 bases are TGTGCCAGCAGCTTTGGGGACTTTTATAGCAATCAGCCCCAGCATTTT.

The chain couples TRBV5-8 to TRBJ2-5, with D hard to call. The CDR3 runs 13 residues. V was clipped by 4 bases and J by 9 bases, with 16 bases between them. The germline V gene has CDR1 SGHTS and CDR2 YDEGEE. The CDR3 here is CASSPTPIGAQYF. In DNA, the CDR3 is TGTGCCAGCAGCCCGACGCCCATTGGGGCCCAGTACTTC.

The chain uses TRBV14 and TRBJ2-4, with a tentative D call TRBD2 (7 bases). Germline V gives CDR1 SGHDN, CDR2 FVKESK. V dropped 5 bases and J dropped 1 base, with 18 bases sitting between them. The length of the CDR3 is 17 residues. In nucleotides, the CDR3 is TGTGCCAGCAGCGCTCCACAAGGGAGGGGGGCCAAAAACATTCAGTACTTC. It yields the protein CASSAPQGRGAKNIQYF.

The CDR3 spells CASSQDLGGSRVSEQYF. The CDR3 coding sequence is TGTGCCAGCAGCCAAGATTTGGGGGGGTCCCGGGTGTCGGAGCAGTACTTC. The chain employs TRBV3-1 and TRBJ2-7; TRBD2 agrees at 7 bases. CDR1 LGHDT and CDR2 YNNKEL come from the germline V gene (reference sequence). The J segment lost 7 bases and the V segment lost 0 bases, leaving 15 bases of the junction unmatched. The CDR3 extends over 17 amino acids.

This rearrangement joins TRBV29-1 to TRBJ2-3, with D possibly being TRBD2 (6 bases). V lost 1 base to trimming and J lost 7 bases, with 18 bases between them. CDR3 length: 15 amino acids. The germline V gene has CDR1 SQVTM and CDR2 ANQGSEA. CDR3 nucleotides: TGCAGCGTTGAAGGGAGAAGCACGGGGGATAATACGCAGTATTTT. It yields the protein CSVEGRSTGDNTQYF.

A note on this clonotype: At one end the junction does not follow the germline gene, possibly because of a read error. The genes are TRBV4-3 and TRBJ1-4; TRBD1 might be the D (6 bases). The CDR3 contains 12 residues. Germline lookup yields CDR1 LGHNA and CDR2 YSLEER. The CDR3 region has the DNA TGCGCCAGCAGCCAAGACCCATGGGACATACTTTTT. Its protein is CASSQDPWDILF.

This clonotype was seen once. The chain employs TRBV7-2 and TRBJ2-5; D remains unclear. The germline gives CDR1 SGHTA, CDR2 FQGNSA. The CDR3 contains 13 residues. The V end lost 4 bases, the J end lost 5 bases, and 11 bases lay between the germline ends. CDR3 nucleotides: TGTGCCAGCAGCTCCCGCTGGGATGAGACCCAGTACTTC. It encodes CASSSRWDETQYF.

The V and J genes are TRBV29-1 and TRBJ1-5; D gene uncertain. This CDR3 has 13 amino acids. Germline V CDR1 and CDR2: SQVTM, ANQGSEA. The V end was cut by 4 bases, the J end by 0 bases, with 7 bases between. This CDR3 reads CSVAGGSNQPQHF. In DNA form, the CDR3 reads TGCAGCGTTGCTGGAGGTAGCAATCAGCCCCAGCATTTT.

The genes are TRBV19 and TRBJ2-1; unclear D gene. Germline assignment: CDR1 LNHDA and CDR2 SQIVND (reference sequence). The CDR3 loop spans 17 amino acids. V lost 2 bases, J lost 0 bases, and 14 bases lay in between. CDR3 protein: CASSIYGPLSSYNEQFF. As DNA, the CDR3 is TGTGCCAGTAGTATATACGGACCCTTGAGCTCCTACAATGAGCAGTTCTTC. Looking up the rest from reference TRBV19 and TRBJ2-1 gives the full variable domain: DGGITQSPKYLFRKEGQNVTLSCEQNLNHDAMYWYRQDPGQGLRLIYYSQIVNDFQKGDIAEGYSVSREKKESFPLTVTSAQKNPTAFYLCASSIYGPLSSYNEQFFGPGTRLTVL.